The T cell receptor (beta chain) described here comes from a study of PD-1 blockade in classical Hodgkin lymphoma (dated by TCRdb to between 2020 and 2021). About the study as a whole: Nivolumab dosing was 3 mg/kg intravenously every 2 weeks, continuing until either disease progression or unacceptable toxicity. To define a peripheral blood immune signature of response to PD-1 blockade in classical Hodgkin lymphoma, the study combined TCR beta sequencing with CyTOF. Study-level results and caveats: Baseline TCR diversity was reported to be lower in newly diagnosed patients than in healthy donors, and even lower in relapsed/refractory patients. Trial patients achieving complete response had baseline diversity similar to newly diagnosed patients, whereas partial responders and progressors had significantly lower diversity. The study was limited to a single clinical trial cohort, and causes of repertoire differences, possibly disease activity or prior therapy, remained undefined. Lower diversity was observed in patients in whom nivolumab was started less than 1 year after ASCT, and these patients were excluded from later analyses so that confounding by immune reconstitution would be avoided. CD4+ but not CD8+ TCR diversity rose significantly by C4D1 (p=0.0027 vs p=0.16), most apparent in complete responders (p=0.02).

As for this clone: It lacks a known antigen. No quality values exist for individual bases; no much larger clone is one base distant.

In the paper's terms, the time point label means: cycle 2 day 1 (C2D1) of nivolumab. Relapse after autologous stem cell transplantation had occurred in all trial patients, and cohorts A, B and C were distinguished by prior brentuximab vedotin exposure. The trial cohort was composed of over 50 patients with relapsed/refractory classical Hodgkin lymphoma, for whom complete response, partial response or progressive disease was recorded as best overall response. In the multi-cohort phase II CheckMate 205 trial, trial patients received single-agent nivolumab. An independent review committee assessed best overall response by applying the 2007 International Working Group response criteria. Trial PBMCs were collected just before the start of nivolumab (C1D1) and during therapy at cycle 2 day 1 and cycle 4 day 1. Peripheral blood was collected in 8 mL Vacutainer Cell Preparation Tubes, from which PBMCs were isolated by centrifugation and then cryopreserved.

The Qiagen DNeasy kit was used to extract genomic DNA from unsorted PBMCs and from the negatively selected CD4+ and CD8+ fractions. TCR beta CDR3 regions were amplified by immunoSEQ multiplex PCR using primers annealing to V and J segments. Amplification bias was minimized using a synthetic immune receptor repertoire, and residual bias was removed computationally after sequencing. Per the authors' processing: Repertoire diversity was quantified as the Shannon entropy index using custom Python scripts. The unsorted, CD4+ and CD8+ repertoires were each analyzed separately, with the exception of combined analyses, where CD4+ and CD8+ sequences were merged in silico. Clonal expansion was defined as at least a 2-fold frequency increase after treatment relative to C1D1, with a pseudocount of 0.5 for undetected baseline clones. Singleton clones were defined as clones with 0 or 1 copy at C1D1, and non-singleton clones were defined as clones with 2 or more copies. Clones expanded in unsorted samples were labelled as CD4+, CD8+ or unknown by matching protein sequences in sorted samples from the same patient. Wilcoxon tests were applied to paired samples to test diversity changes from C1D1 to C4D1. The table was pulled from immuneACCESS by TCRdb, which kept in-frame rearrangements only. Such tables lose some clones; where checked, under half of the loss comes from unresolved V genes, and the rest has no known cause. That table gives V, J and clone size, and the DNA gave D and trimming. This sample holds around 150,000 clones; 78% were observed only once. 7.5% to 9.5% of the sample lies in the top ten.

The CDR3 goes from the cysteine to the phenylalanine over 14 residues. CDR3 DNA only is kept here, 42 bases in frame from base 1. The junction carries 15 bases between V and J, which are trimmed by 6 bases and 3 bases respectively. The germline V gene supplies CDR1 MDHEN and CDR2 SYDVKM. This chain is built from TRBV28 and TRBJ2-7, with the identity of the D gene unclear. Sequenced here: peripheral blood mononuclear cells (PBMCs), sampled before the second cycle of nivolumab. This receptor was taken from a human donor with classical Hodgkin lymphoma. The nucleotide sequence reads as follows: TGTGCCAGCAGACTGTTTGGTGTCAACTACGAGCAGTACTTC. It specifies CASRLFGVNYEQYF.